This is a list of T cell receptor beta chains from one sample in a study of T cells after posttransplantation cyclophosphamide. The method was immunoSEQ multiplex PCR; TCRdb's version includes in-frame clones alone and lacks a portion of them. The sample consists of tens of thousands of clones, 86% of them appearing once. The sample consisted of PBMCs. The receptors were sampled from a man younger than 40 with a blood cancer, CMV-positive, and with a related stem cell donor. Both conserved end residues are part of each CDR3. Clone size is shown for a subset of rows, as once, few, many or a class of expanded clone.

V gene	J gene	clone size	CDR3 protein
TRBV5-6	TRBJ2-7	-	CASTLQGPYEQYF
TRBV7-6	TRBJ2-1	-	CASSPREGHSYNEQFF
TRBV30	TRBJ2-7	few	CAWSGGLASYEQYF
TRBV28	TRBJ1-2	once	CASSQLHNNYGYTF
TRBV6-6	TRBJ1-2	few	CAGRMDYGYTF
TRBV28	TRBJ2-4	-	CASSFLYGHRPLAKNIQYF
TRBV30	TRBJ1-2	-	CAWAQQGFYGYTF
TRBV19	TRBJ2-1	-	CASSPGQGNEQFF
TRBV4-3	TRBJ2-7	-	CASSQETRPGYEQYF
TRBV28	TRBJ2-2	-	CASRNDRGSGELFF
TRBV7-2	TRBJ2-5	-	CASRPRPTSGKLGTQYF
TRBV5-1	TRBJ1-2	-	CASSVDRGNYGYTF
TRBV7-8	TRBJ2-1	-	CASSLGPSGSLNEQFF
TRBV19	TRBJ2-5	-	CASSISTAEQETQYF
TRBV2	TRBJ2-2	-	CASSVLAGGHTGELFF
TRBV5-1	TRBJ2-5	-	CASSYPNGQPQETQYF
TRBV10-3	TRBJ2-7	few	CAISGLSGRPYEQYF
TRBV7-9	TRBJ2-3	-	CASSSTSGRDVNTQYF
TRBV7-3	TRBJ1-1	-	CASSPNRVNTEAFF
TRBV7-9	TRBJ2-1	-	CASSSDRGEQFF
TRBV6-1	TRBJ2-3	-	CASRTTRSGDTQYF
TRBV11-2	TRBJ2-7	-	CASSFGTGNEQYF
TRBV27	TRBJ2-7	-	CASSFRSGGALINEQYF
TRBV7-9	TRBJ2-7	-	CASSSQNEQYF
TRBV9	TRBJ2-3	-	CASRQGGSTDTQYF
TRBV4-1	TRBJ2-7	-	CASSQVSGKYYEQYF
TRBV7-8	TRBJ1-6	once	CASSTHGDRALHF
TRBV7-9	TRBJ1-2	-	CASSRAANYGYTF
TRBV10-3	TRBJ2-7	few	CAISEWGGRESYEQYF
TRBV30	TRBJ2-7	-	CAWRKELRGYEQYF
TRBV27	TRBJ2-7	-	CASSLRGLATSKQYF
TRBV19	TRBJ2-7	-	CASSEGTGGYEQYF
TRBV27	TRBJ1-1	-	CASSFPRELQNTEAFF
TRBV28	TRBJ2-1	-	CASRGLAGGSYNEQFF
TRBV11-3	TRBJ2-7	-	CASTQDRVGTYEQYF
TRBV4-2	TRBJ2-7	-	CASSQARGDSPYEQYF
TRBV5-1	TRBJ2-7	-	CASSLVGLAGYEQYF
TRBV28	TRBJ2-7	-	CASSFSPIRLAGVDEQYF
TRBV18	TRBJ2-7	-	CASSPPGQGRQAYEQYF
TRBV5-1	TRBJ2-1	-	CASSLGQGSHNEQFF
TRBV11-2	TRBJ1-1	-	CASSRNQGDEAFF
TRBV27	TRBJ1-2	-	CASSISGSGGYTF
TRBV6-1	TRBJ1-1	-	CASSEARRGPDRGNIEAFF
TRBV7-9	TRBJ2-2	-	CASLSSGELFF
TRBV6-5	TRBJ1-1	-	CASSYTGNTEAFF
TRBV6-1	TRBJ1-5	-	CASQRVQGNQPQHF
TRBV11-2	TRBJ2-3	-	CASSPWTSATDTQYF
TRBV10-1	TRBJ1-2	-	CASTGICLRTYGYTF
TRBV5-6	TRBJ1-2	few	CASSLWRAYNYGYTF
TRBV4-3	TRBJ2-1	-	CASSPHGSGGSSYNEQFF
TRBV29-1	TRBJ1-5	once	CSVGQDSNQPQHF
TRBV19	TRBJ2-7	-	CASSPGRVYEQYF
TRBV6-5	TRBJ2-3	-	CASSYRPQGDTQYF
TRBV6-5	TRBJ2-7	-	CASSYSGTGSYEQYF
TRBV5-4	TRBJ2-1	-	CASSPLASGSKGEQFF
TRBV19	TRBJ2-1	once	CASSIGQGFNEQFF
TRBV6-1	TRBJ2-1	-	CASLDLSYNEQFF
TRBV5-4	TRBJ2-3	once	CASSRGTGSYTDTQYF
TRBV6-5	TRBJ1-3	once	CASSHSPGNSGNTIYF
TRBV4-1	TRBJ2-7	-	CASSRGTSGTYEQYF